The TCR beta chain described here comes from a study of blood T cell repertoires in COVID-19. Study in general: Samples came from the United States, Italy and Spain, spanning acute and convalescent COVID-19. T cells, B-cell-depleted T cells, or PBMCs supplied cDNA or gDNA.

Per germline, CDR1 SGHTS and CDR2 YDEGEE. J lost 5 bases, V lost 1 base, and 5 bases had no gene match. This CDR3 region has 15 residues. In the authors' workflow: Reference gene primer amplification yielded estimated nucleated cell counts. Clones were sequenced by immunoSEQ multiplex PCR, and TCRdb holds only the in-frame ones, with some missing. Clonal size and the V and J genes are those of that table, whereas D and trimming came from the DNA. The data hold roughly 100,000 clones, with 89% observed a single time. The chain couples TRBV5-8 to TRBJ2-1; the match to TRBD2 covers 8 bases. Specimen: peripheral blood. The sequence was collected from a woman aged 55-69 years with acute or convalescent COVID-19. The CDR3 nucleotides read TGTGCCAGCAGCTTGCTAAGCGGGAGACACAATGAGCAGTTCTTC. This gives the protein CASSLLSGRHNEQFF.